This TCR beta chain was sequenced during a study of CD8 T cells in ankylosing spondylitis. The TCR beta libraries were generated through quantitative 5'-RACE incorporating molecular barcodes. Via MiXCR, TCRdb re-called the 5' RACE reads, giving one row per CDR3 protein. Seen here are some 400,000 distinct CDR3 sequences, 20% to 25% observed once, and the top ten hold about 16%. This clonotype appeared a few times. Its target is unknown. General study results and limits: Seemingly distinctive of ankylosing spondylitis blood was a TCR beta motif formed by eight highly homologous variants. Some of these motif variants have turned up before, in reports on reactive arthritis synovial fluid and blood.

The sequenced sample was blood, either unsorted or a sorted T cell fraction (not recorded which). The source of this sequence is a male donor with ankylosing spondylitis.

This CDR3 is CASSVDRAYTGELFF. CDR3 DNA: TGTGCCAGCAGCGTGGACAGGGCGTACACCGGGGAGCTGTTTTTT. The chain couples TRBV9 to TRBJ2-2; TRBD1 matches at 8 bases. After removal of 2 bases from V and 3 bases from J, the junction contained 3 bases not matched to a gene. The CDR3 contains 15 residues. Per germline, CDR1 SGDLS and CDR2 YYNGEE.